The 27 T cell receptor beta chains reported below all come from one sample, sequenced in a study of blood T cell repertoires in COVID-19. Libraries were prepared by immunoSEQ multiplex PCR; TCRdb keeps only in-frame clonotypes and omits some of them. The table shows under 200,000 clones, with roughly 86% occurring only once. Sequenced material: peripheral blood. The origin of the receptors is a woman aged 55-70 years who had recovered from COVID-19.

The chain is built from TRBV7-9 and TRBJ2-1, with 7 bases lining up with TRBD1. The CDR3 has 16 residues. Trimming at V came to 6 bases and at J to 5 bases, leaving 13 bases not matched to a gene. Germline V lookup: CDR1 SEHNR, CDR2 FQNEAQ (reference sequence). The CDR3 DNA is TGTGCCAGCAGGAAAGACAGGGCAGGCATCAACAATGAGCAGTTCTTC. Its protein product is CASRKDRAGINNEQFF.

This clone was counted a single time. V and J are TRBV29-1 and TRBJ1-2, with unresolved D. CDR3 size: 11 residues. V was pared by 6 bases and J by 4 bases, with 9 bases between. Germline loops: CDR1 SQVTM, CDR2 ANQGSEA. CDR3 in DNA: TGCAGCGTCCGCGAGGGCTATGGCTACACCTTC. As protein: CSVREGYGYTF.

The V and J genes are TRBV27 and TRBJ2-1, with 9 bases lining up with TRBD1. CDR1 is MNHEY, CDR2 SMNVEV, per germline (reference sequence). J gave up 4 bases and V 7 bases, and 17 bases lay outside the gene matches. CDR3 length: 18 residues. DNA of the CDR3: TGTGCCAGCACGGCGGAATGGACAGGGGCCGAAGTTTACAATGAGCAGTTCTTC. It specifies CASTAEWTGAEVYNEQFF.

J is TRBJ2-1 and V is TRBV7-3, with TRBD1 as a possible D gene (6 bases). The CDR3 has 15 amino acids. The V end was cut by 5 bases, the J end by 4 bases, with 15 bases between. Germline CDR1 and CDR2: SGHTA and FQGTGA. The CDR3 sequence is CASSPDRGEYNEQFF. In DNA form, the CDR3 reads TGTGCCAGCAGCCCGGACAGAGGGGAATACAATGAGCAGTTCTTC.

The V and J genes are TRBV6-5 and TRBJ1-3; D uncertain. The CDR3 length is 15 residues. Germline V gene sequence: CDR1 MNHEY, CDR2 SVGAGI. V was shortened by 8 bases and J by 0 bases, with 14 bases between the two germline ends. The CDR3 here is CASRPLAGSGNTIYF. For the CDR3, the DNA is TGTGCCAGCCGACCTTTGGCGGGCTCTGGAAACACCATATATTTT.

The rearrangement joins TRBV7-9 to TRBJ2-7; maybe TRBD1 (5 bases). The CDR3 has 13 residues. The V end was cut by 2 bases, the J end by 5 bases, with 10 bases between. Germline lookup yields CDR1 SEHNR and CDR2 FQNEAQ (reference sequence). The CDR3 DNA follows: TGTGCCAGCAGCTTACAGGGCTTAGACGAGCAGTACTTC. Its protein product is CASSLQGLDEQYF.

V is TRBV11-2 and J is TRBJ2-1; 8 nucleotides match TRBD2. Germline V gene lookup returns CDR1 SGHAT and CDR2 FQNNGV. The trim removed 8 bases at V and 0 bases at J, leaving 3 bases unmatched. This CDR3 is 14 amino acids long. In nucleotides, the CDR3 is TGTGCCAGCTCGGGGGGGAGCTCCTACAATGAGCAGTTCTTC. This translates into CASSGGSSYNEQFF.

V gene TRBV5-1 combines with J gene TRBJ2-3, with D unresolved. The germline V gene encodes CDR1 SGHRS and CDR2 YFSETQ. The V gene lost 0 bases and the J gene lost 1 base, with 12 bases spanning the gap. The CDR3 is 16 residues long. CDR3: CASSLDSGFGTDTQYF. The CDR3 nucleotides are TGCGCCAGCAGCTTGGACTCGGGTTTCGGCACAGATACGCAGTATTTT.

The J gene is TRBJ1-2, the V gene TRBV5-1; 7 bases agree with TRBD1. CDR3 length: 13 amino acids. In germline, CDR1 is SGHRS, CDR2 YFSETQ. V shed 4 bases and J 2 bases; nucleotides not matched to a gene: 2. CDR3: CASSPGQNYGYTF. CDR3 nucleotide sequence: TGCGCCAGCAGCCCGGGACAGAACTATGGCTACACCTTC.

This clone occurred a few times. DNA for the CDR3: TGTGCCAGCAGTCTAGGGGGGGCTGGATACTATCAGCCCCAGCATTTT. The encoded protein is CASSLGGAGYYQPQHF. V gene TRBV28 combines with J gene TRBJ1-5, with a weak D call TRBD1 (6 bases). Germline V gene sequence: CDR1 MDHEN, CDR2 SYDVKM. This CDR3 comprises 16 residues. With 5 bases removed from V and 5 bases from J, the gap between germline ends came to 19 bases.

This chain uses TRBV5-1 with TRBJ2-1; 8 nucleotides agree with TRBD1. Germline V gives CDR1 SGHRS, CDR2 YFSETQ. The CDR3 runs 15 residues. Losses at the gene ends were 1 base for V and 6 bases for J; bases not matched to a gene: 6. The CDR3 sequence: CASSLTGQGSNEQFF. The CDR3 DNA reads TGCGCCAGCAGCTTGACAGGACAGGGCAGCAATGAGCAGTTCTTC.

The chain joins TRBV19 to TRBJ2-7, with unresolved D. Trimming left V 3 bases short and J 2 bases short, with 11 bases between. Germline V gene data show CDR1 as LNHDA and CDR2 as SQIVND (reference sequence). CDR3 length: 14 amino acids. The CDR3 DNA reads as TGTGCCAGTAGTATTTCAGACACCACCTACGAGCAGTACTTC. It translates to CASSISDTTYEQYF.

This clone was seen a single time. The V gene is TRBV27, the J gene TRBJ1-5; D is perhaps TRBD1 (5 bases). CDR1 and CDR2 (germline): MNHEY, SMNVEV (reference sequence). The CDR3 is 14 residues long. With 3 bases removed from V and 2 bases from J, the gap between germline ends came to 8 bases. The CDR3 is CASSFREGNQPQHF. The DNA of the CDR3 is TGTGCCAGCAGTTTCAGGGAGGGCAATCAGCCCCAGCATTTT.

The J gene is TRBJ2-7, the V gene TRBV4-3; 7 bases agree with TRBD1. Unmatched junction bases numbered 5, after V lost 4 bases and J lost 2 bases. The germline V gene encodes CDR1 LGHNA and CDR2 YSLEER. The CDR3 has 14 amino acids. In DNA form, the CDR3 reads TGCGCCAGCAGCCCCTCGGGGACAGCCTACGAGCAGTACTTC. This codes for CASSPSGTAYEQYF.

The rearrangement joins TRBV27 to TRBJ2-7; 9 positions match TRBD2. V lost 5 bases, J lost 1 base, and 6 bases stayed unmatched. The CDR3 has 15 amino acids. Per germline, CDR1 MNHEY and CDR2 SMNVEV (reference sequence). This CDR3 is CASSGSGGQSYEQYF. CDR3 nucleotide sequence: TGTGCCAGCAGTGGCAGCGGGGGGCAATCCTACGAGCAGTACTTC.

The V gene is TRBV2, the J gene TRBJ1-1; D gene ambiguous. V shed 3 bases and J shed 7 bases, with 12 bases lying between them. The CDR3 length is 13 residues. Germline V gives CDR1 SNHLY, CDR2 FYNNEI. The CDR3 sequence is CASSEYSPNEAFF. Written as DNA, the CDR3 is TGTGCCAGCAGTGAGTACAGCCCGAATGAAGCTTTCTTT.

The chain couples TRBV5-1 to TRBJ2-5; the match to TRBD2 covers 7 bases. The germline gives CDR1 SGHRS, CDR2 YFSETQ. The CDR3 length is 14 residues. V trimming: 0 bases; J trimming: 3 bases; junction bases outside the gene matches: 2. CDR3 in DNA: TGCGCCAGCAGCTTGGCTGCGGGGGAAGAGACCCAGTACTTC. Translating gives CASSLAAGEETQYF.

The genes are TRBV5-1 and TRBJ1-1, with a weak D call TRBD1 (5 bases). Germline V CDR1 and CDR2: SGHRS, YFSETQ. Deletions cut 0 bases from V and 1 base from J, with 10 bases between. The CDR3 totals 15 residues. In DNA form, the CDR3 reads TGCGCCAGCAGCTTGGATAGGGGAGGGAACACTGAAGCTTTCTTT. Encoded protein: CASSLDRGGNTEAFF.

The rearrangement links TRBV5-1 to TRBJ2-7; 7 nucleotides align to TRBD1. Germline CDR1 is SGHRS and CDR2 is YFSETQ. Losses at the gene ends were 4 bases for V and 0 bases for J; bases not matched to a gene: 10. The CDR3 spans 16 residues. The CDR3 region has the DNA TGCGCCAGCAGCCTGGGGGACAGCTCGAGCTCCTACGAGCAGTACTTC. Its protein is CASSLGDSSSSYEQYF.

The V and J genes are TRBV11-2 and TRBJ1-2; D is possibly TRBD1 (6 bases). The CDR3 extends over 13 amino acids. In germline, CDR1 is SGHAT, CDR2 FQNNGV. V was pared by 5 bases and J by 1 base, with 8 bases between. DNA for the CDR3: TGTGCCAGCAGCAAGGACAGTAACTATGGCTACACCTTC. Its translation is CASSKDSNYGYTF. The full variable domain, its missing parts supplied by reference TRBV11-2 and TRBJ1-2, is EAGVAQSPRYKIIEKRQSVAFWCNPISGHATLYWYQQILGQGPKLLIQFQNNGVVDDSQLPKDRFSAERLKGVDSTLKIQPAKLEDSAVYLCASSKDSNYGYTFGSGTRLTVV.

As DNA, the CDR3 is TGCGCCAGCTCCCCGGGACAGGGAAGTTCACCCCTCCACTTT. Its translation: CASSPGQGSSPLHF. This chain uses TRBV5-1 with TRBJ1-6; TRBD1 agrees at 9 bases. Germline CDR1 is SGHRS and CDR2 is YFSETQ. The V gene end was trimmed by 7 bases and the J gene end by 9 bases; junction bases not matched to a gene: 8. This CDR3 has 14 residues.

This clone was observed once. At the DNA level, this CDR3 is encoded by other sequences in the same sample as well. The V gene is TRBV28, the J gene TRBJ1-2; 8 nucleotides line up with TRBD1. Trimming removed 6 bases from V and 3 bases from J; junction bases left unmatched: 9. CDR3 length equals 15 residues. Looked up from germline, CDR1 is MDHEN and CDR2 is SYDVKM. Written as DNA, the CDR3 is TGTGCCAGCAGCCTCACAGGGGGTCCGTACTATGGCTACACCTTC. Its protein product is CASSLTGGPYYGYTF.

This clone was recorded only once. This chain joins TRBV28 and TRBJ1-1, with TRBD1 as a possible D gene (5 bases). CDR1 MDHEN and CDR2 SYDVKM come from the germline V gene. This CDR3 comprises 15 residues. V lost 7 bases and J 1 base, leaving 16 bases between the germline ends. The CDR3 nucleotides read TGTGCCAGCATAACAGGCGGCAAAACGAACACTGAAGCTTTCTTT. Translation: CASITGGKTNTEAFF.

CDR3 in amino acids: CASSLEGLAKNIQYF. The CDR3 nucleotides are TGCGCCAGCAGCCTCGAGGGCCTAGCCAAAAACATTCAGTACTTC. J is TRBJ2-4 and V is TRBV5-1, with TRBD2 as a possible D gene (5 bases). Germline CDR1 and CDR2: SGHRS and YFSETQ. This CDR3 spans 15 amino acids. Between the trimmed V and J ends, which lost 4 bases and 0 bases, there was a span of 11 bases.

The rearrangement joins TRBV25-1 to TRBJ1-4, with 8 bases lining up with TRBD1. Looked up from germline, CDR1 is MGHDK and CDR2 is SYGVNS. The length of the CDR3 is 15 residues. The V and J ends lost 3 bases and 3 bases, in that order; junction bases with no gene match: 3. The CDR3 region has the DNA TGTGCCAGCAGTGACCCGGGACAGGCTAATGAAAAACTGTTTTTT. Its protein is CASSDPGQANEKLFF.

This clone was found once. The V call is TRBV27, the J call TRBJ2-1; no definite D call. This CDR3 contains 16 residues. V gave up 2 bases and J gave up 0 bases, with 11 bases separating them. Germline V gives CDR1 MNHEY, CDR2 SMNVEV (reference sequence). The CDR3 DNA reads as TGTGCCAGCAGTTTAGCCTCTTTCAGCTCCTACAATGAGCAGTTCTTC. Translating gives CASSLASFSSYNEQFF.

The chain is built from TRBV7-2 and TRBJ2-1, with TRBD2 identical over 10 bases. CDR3 length equals 15 residues. Germline CDR1 and CDR2: SGHTA and FQGNSA. Trimming cost V 5 bases and J 8 bases; bases outside gene matches: 9. The chain's CDR3 is CASSPQSGGAYEQFF. CDR3 DNA: TGTGCCAGCAGCCCCCAAAGCGGGGGGGCCTATGAGCAGTTCTTC.